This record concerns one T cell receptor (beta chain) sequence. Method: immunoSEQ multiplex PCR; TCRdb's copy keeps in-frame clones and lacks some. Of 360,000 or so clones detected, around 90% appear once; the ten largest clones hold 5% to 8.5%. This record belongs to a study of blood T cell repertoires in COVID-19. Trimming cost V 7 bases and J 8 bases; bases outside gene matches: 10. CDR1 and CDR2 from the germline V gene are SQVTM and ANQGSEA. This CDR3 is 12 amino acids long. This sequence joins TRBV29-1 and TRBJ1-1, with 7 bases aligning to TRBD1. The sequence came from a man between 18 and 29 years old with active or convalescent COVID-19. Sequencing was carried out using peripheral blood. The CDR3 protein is CSAPDRDDEAFF. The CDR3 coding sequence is TGCAGCGCCCCCGACAGGGACGACGAAGCTTTCTTT. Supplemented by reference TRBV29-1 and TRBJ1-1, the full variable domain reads SAVISQKPSRDICQRGTSLTIQCQVDSQVTMMFWYRQQPGQSLTLIATANQGSEATYESGFVIDKFPISRPNLTFSTLTVSNMSPEDSSIYLCSAPDRDDEAFFGQGTRLTVV.